This T cell receptor (beta chain) was sequenced in a study of OX40 agonist ivuxolimab in advanced cancers. Background on the study: Partial responses were seen in three patients, one with hepatocellular carcinoma and two with cutaneous melanoma.

Sequenced by immunoSEQ multiplex PCR; TCRdb stores in-frame clones only, minus some. The sample records about 68,000 clones, roughly 83% being singletons. The CDR3 is 13 amino acids. V gave up 10 bases and J gave up 13 bases; unmatched junction bases: 13. CDR1 and CDR2 (germline): ENHRY, SYGVKD. Sequencing used CD4+ or CD8+ T cells sorted from blood, obtained in a trial of the OX40 agonist ivuxolimab. This sequence joins TRBV10-3 and TRBJ1-6; 7 bases align to TRBD1. The TCR sequence derives from an adult with an advanced solid tumor such as melanoma, head and neck, liver or kidney cancer. DNA for the CDR3: TGTGCCACTGGGGACAGTCCCCGGGGGCCCCTCCACTTT. This gives the protein CATGDSPRGPLHF.